In its sample, the clone carrying this TCR beta chain was seen many times. What it binds is unknown. CDR3 length: 11 residues. Germline loops: CDR1 SQVTM, CDR2 ANQGSEA. V lost 3 bases to trimming and J lost 5 bases, with 7 bases between them. This entry belongs to a study of regulatory T cells in long-lasting Graves disease. For the study at large: Treatment with antithyroid drugs for over 5 years, together with positive TSH receptor antibodies, meant persistent Graves' disease. Study findings and constraints: Newly diagnosed disease favored TRBV20-1 and TRBJ2-1 over persistent disease.

CDR3-region Arm-PCR and iRepertoire HTBI primers produced the TCR beta libraries. Each CDR3 protein gets one entry after TCRdb re-called the multiplex PCR reads with MiXCR. The sample consists of approximately 440,000 distinct CDR3 sequences, less than 25% of them appearing once. The time point is: persistent/refractory GD, antithyroid drugs over 5 years with positive TRAb. Scientists built the TCR library using RNA that was extracted from PBMCs. Patients with Graves' disease were diagnosed by American Thyroid Association guidelines. The receptor was derived from a female donor with Graves disease. The starting material was peripheral blood mononuclear cells (PBMCs), obtained when the disease was refractory, from a patient treated with antithyroid drugs. The rearrangement links TRBV29-1 to TRBJ2-5; D is undetermined. CDR3 region: CSVDSVETQYF. In DNA form, the CDR3 reads TGCAGCGTTGACTCCGTGGAGACCCAGTACTTC.